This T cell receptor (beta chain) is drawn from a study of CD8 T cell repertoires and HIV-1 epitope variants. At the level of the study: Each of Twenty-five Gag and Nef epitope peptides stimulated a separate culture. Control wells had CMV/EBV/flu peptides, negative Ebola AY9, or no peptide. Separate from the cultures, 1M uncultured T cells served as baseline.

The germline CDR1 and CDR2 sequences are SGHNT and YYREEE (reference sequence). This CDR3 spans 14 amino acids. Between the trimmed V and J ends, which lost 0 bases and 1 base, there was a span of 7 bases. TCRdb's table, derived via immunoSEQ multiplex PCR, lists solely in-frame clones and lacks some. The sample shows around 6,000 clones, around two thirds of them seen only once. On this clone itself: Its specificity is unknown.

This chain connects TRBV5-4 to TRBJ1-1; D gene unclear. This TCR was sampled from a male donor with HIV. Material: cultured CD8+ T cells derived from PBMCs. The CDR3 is CASSLDSGNTEAFF. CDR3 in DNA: TGTGCCAGCAGCTTGGACAGCGGGAACACTGAAGCTTTCTTT.